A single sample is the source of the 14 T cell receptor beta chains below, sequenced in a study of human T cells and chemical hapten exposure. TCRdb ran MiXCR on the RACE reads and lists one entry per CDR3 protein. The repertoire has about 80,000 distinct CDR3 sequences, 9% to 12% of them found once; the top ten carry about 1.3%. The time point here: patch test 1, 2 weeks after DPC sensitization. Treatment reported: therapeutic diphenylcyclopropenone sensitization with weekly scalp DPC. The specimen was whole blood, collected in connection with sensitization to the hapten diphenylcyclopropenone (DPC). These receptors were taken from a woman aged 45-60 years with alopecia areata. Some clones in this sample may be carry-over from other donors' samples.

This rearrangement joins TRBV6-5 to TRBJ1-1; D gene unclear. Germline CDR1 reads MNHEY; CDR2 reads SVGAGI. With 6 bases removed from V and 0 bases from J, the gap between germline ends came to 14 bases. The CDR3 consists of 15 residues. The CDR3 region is CASSLLDTLNTEAFF. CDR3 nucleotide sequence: TGTGCCAGCAGCCTCCTCGACACTCTGAACACTGAAGCTTTCTTT.

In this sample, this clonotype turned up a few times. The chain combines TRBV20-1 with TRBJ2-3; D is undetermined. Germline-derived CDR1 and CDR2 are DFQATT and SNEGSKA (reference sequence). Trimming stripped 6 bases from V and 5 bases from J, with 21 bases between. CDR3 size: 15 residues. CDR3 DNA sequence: TGCAGTGCCCCTCCGGCCAGCCGGAAGGGAGATACGCAGTATTTT. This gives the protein CSAPPASRKGDTQYF.

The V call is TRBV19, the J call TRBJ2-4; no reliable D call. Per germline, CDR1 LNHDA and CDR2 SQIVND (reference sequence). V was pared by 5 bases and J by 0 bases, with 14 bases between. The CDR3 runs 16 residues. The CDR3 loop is CASSLLQAQAKNIQYF. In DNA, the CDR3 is TGTGCCAGTAGTCTACTCCAGGCTCAAGCCAAAAACATTCAGTACTTC. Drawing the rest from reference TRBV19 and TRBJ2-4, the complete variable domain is DGGITQSPKYLFRKEGQNVTLSCEQNLNHDAMYWYRQDPGQGLRLIYYSQIVNDFQKGDIAEGYSVSREKKESFPLTVTSAQKNPTAFYLCASSLLQAQAKNIQYFGAGTRLSVL.

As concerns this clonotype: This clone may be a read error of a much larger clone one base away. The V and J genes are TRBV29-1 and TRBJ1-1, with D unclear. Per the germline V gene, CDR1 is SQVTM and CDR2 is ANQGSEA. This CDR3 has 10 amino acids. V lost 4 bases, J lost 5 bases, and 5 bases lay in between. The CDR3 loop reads CSVGETEAFF. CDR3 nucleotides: TGCAGCGTTGGGGAAACTGAAGCTTTCTTT.

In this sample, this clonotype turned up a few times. CDR3 in amino acids: CASSQAGLVIETQYF. CDR3 coding DNA: TGTGCCAGCAGCCAAGCGGGACTAGTTATCGAGACCCAGTACTTC. The rearrangement links TRBV4-2 to TRBJ2-5; 8 bases fit TRBD2. V was clipped by 1 base and J by 5 bases; unmatched bases: 6. Germline V gene data show CDR1 as LGHNA and CDR2 as YNFKEQ. CDR3 length: 15 amino acids.

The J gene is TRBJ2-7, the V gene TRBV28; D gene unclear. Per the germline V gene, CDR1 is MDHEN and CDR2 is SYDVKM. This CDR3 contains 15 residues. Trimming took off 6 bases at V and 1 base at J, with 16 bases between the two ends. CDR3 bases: TGTGCCAGCAGGGCGCGACCCTACGGGTCCTACGAGCAGTACTTC. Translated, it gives CASRARPYGSYEQYF.

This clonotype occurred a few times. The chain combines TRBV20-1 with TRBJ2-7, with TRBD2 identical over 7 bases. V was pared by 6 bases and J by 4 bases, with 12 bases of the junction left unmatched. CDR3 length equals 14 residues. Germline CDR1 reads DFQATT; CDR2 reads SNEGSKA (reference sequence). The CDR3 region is CSARSGLAVYEQYF. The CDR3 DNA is TGCAGTGCCCGTTCGGGGCTAGCGGTTTACGAGCAGTACTTC.

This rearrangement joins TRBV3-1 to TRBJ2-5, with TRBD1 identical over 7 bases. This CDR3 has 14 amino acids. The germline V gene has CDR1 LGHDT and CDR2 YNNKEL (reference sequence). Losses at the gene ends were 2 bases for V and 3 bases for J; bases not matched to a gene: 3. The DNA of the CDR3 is TGTGCCAGCAGCCAACGAGGGACAGAAGAGACCCAGTACTTC. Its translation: CASSQRGTEETQYF.

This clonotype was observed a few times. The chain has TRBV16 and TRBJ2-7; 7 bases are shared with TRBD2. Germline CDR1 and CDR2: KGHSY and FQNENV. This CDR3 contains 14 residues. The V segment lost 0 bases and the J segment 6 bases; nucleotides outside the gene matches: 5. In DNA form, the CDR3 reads TGTGCCAGCAGCCAATCAAGGGGAGGGAGCGAGCAGTACTTC. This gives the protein CASSQSRGGSEQYF. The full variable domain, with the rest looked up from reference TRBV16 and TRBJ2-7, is GEEVAQTPKHLVRGEGQKAKLYCAPIKGHSYVFWYQQVLKNEFKFLISFQNENVFDETGMPKERFSAKCLPNSPCSLEIQATKLEDSAVYFCASSQSRGGSEQYFGPGTRLTVT.

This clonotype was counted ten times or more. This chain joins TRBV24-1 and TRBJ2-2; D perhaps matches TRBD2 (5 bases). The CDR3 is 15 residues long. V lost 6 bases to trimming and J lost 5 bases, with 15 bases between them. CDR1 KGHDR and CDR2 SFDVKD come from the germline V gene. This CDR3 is CATSPTGSATGELFF. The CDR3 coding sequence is TGTGCCACCAGTCCCACGGGGAGTGCAACCGGGGAGCTGTTTTTT.

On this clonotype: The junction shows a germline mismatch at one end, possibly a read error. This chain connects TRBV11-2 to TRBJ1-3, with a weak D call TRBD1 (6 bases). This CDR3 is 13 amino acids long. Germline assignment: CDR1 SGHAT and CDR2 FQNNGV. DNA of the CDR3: TGTGTCAGCAGCGGGGGCACAAGAAACACCATATATTTT. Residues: CVSSGGTRNTIYF.

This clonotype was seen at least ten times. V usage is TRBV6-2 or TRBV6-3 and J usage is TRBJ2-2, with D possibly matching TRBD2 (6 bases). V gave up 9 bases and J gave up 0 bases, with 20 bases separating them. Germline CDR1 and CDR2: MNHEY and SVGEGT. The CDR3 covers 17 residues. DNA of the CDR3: TGTGCCAGTAGAACAGGACTAACCTCCACGAACACCGGGGAGCTGTTTTTT. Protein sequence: CASRTGLTSTNTGELFF.

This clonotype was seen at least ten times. DNA for the CDR3: TGTGCCAGCAGCCAGACCACTTTCACAGATACGCAGTATTTT. It translates to CASSQTTFTDTQYF. The chain recombines TRBV14 with TRBJ2-3, with D unclear. The CDR3 consists of 14 residues. In germline, CDR1 is SGHDN, CDR2 FVKESK. V was cut by 3 bases and J by 2 bases, with 9 bases left in between.

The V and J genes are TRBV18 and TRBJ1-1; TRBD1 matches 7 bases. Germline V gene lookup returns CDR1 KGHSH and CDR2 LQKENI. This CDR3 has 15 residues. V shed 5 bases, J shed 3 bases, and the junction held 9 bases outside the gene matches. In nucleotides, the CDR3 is TGTGCCAGCTCAACCTCCGGGACAGCCGACACTGAAGCTTTCTTT. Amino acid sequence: CASSTSGTADTEAFF.